This T cell receptor beta chain was sequenced in a study of low-dose radiotherapy and immunotherapy resistance in tumors. Overall study: Every two weeks, one day ahead of radiation and immunotherapy, cyclophosphamide 200 mg/m2 was given (intravenously).

The ends were cut back, 0 bases at V and 6 bases at J, with 15 bases in the middle. This CDR3 contains 14 residues. Germline V gives CDR1 DFQATT, CDR2 SNEGSKA (reference sequence). TRAV and TRBV primers primed cDNA for both TCRalpha and TCRbeta. TCR amplification ran 15 to 25 PCR cycles using constant-region and V-primer adapter primers. MiXCR, run by TCRdb on the reads, gives a single entry per CDR3 protein. The repertoire holds around 79,000 distinct CDR3 sequences, 18% seen once, with more than 4.5% in the top ten. This clonotype came up many times. Time point reported: before trial treatment. Every donor's regimen consisted of nivolumab, ipilimumab, aspirin, low-dose cyclophosphamide and low-dose radiotherapy.

The gene calls are TRBV20-1 and TRBJ2-7, with D possibly TRBD1 on 6 matching bases. The source was PBMCs, collected before treatment. The receptor was isolated from a male donor with prostate cancer. The CDR3 DNA reads as TGCAGTGCTAGAGATCATAGCCAGGGGCCCGAGCAGTACTTC. Translation gives CSARDHSQGPEQYF.